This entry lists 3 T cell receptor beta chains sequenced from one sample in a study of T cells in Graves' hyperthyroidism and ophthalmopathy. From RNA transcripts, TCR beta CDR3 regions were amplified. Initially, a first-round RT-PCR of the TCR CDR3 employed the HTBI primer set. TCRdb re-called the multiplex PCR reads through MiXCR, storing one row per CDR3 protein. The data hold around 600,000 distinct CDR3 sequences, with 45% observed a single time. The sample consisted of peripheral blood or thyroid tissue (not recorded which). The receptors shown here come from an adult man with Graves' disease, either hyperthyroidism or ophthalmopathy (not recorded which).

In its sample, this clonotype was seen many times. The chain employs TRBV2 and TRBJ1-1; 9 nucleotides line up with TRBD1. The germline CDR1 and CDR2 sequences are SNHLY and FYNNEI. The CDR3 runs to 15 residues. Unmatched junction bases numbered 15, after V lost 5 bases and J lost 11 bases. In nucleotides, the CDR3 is TGTGCCAGCAGTCAGGACAGGGGAGGTGGTTTTGATGCTTTCTTT. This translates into CASSQDRGGGFDAFF.

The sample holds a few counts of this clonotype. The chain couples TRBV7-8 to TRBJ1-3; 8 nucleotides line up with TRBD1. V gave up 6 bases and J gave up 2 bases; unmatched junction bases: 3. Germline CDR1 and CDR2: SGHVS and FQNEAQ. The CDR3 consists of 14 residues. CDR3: CASRTGGAGNTIYF. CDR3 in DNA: TGTGCCAGCAGAACAGGGGGGGCTGGAAACACCATATATTTT.

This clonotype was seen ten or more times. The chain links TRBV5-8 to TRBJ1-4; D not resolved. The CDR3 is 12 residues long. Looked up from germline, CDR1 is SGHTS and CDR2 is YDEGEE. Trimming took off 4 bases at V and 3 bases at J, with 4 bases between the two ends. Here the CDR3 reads CASSRPNEKLFF. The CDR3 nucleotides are TGTGCCAGCAGCCGACCTAATGAAAAACTGTTTTTT.